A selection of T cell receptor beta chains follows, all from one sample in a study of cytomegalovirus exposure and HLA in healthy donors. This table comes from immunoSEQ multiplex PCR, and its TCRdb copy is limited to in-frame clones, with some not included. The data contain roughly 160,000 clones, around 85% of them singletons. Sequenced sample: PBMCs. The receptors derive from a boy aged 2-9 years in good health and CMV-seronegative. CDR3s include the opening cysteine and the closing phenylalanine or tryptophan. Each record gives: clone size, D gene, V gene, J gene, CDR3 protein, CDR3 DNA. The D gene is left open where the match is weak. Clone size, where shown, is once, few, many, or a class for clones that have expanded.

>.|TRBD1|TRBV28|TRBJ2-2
CASSLFRTGAGELFF
TGTGCCAGCAGTTTATTCCGGACAGGGGCCGGGGAGCTGTTTTTT
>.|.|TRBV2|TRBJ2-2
CASRGTSSGELFF
TGTGCCAGCAGGGGAACTAGCTCCGGGGAGCTGTTTTTT
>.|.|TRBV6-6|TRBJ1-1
CASYSTVGTEAFF
TGTGCCAGCTATTCGACAGTCGGAACTGAAGCTTTCTTT
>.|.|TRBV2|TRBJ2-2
CASSMDSKNTGELFF
TGTGCCAGCAGCATGGACAGTAAGAACACCGGGGAGCTGTTTTTT
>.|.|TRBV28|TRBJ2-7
CASRSTYEQYF
TGTGCCAGCCGGTCAACCTACGAGCAGTACTTC
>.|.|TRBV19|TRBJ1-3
CASDSRSLWPGNTIYF
TGTGCCAGTGACAGCCGAAGCCTCTGGCCTGGAAACACCATATATTTT
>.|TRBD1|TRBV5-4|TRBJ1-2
CASSLQGVEGYTF
TGTGCCAGCAGTTTACAGGGGGTGGAAGGCTACACCTTC
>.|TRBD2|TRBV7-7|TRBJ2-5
CASSASSGKETQYF
TGTGCTAGCAGCGCGAGTAGCGGGAAAGAGACCCAGTACTTC
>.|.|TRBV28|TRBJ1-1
CASSLYPPGQMNTEAFF
TGTGCCAGCAGTTTATACCCCCCCGGACAGATGAACACTGAAGCTTTCTTT
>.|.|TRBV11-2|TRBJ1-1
CASSQPGGREAFF
TGTGCCAGCAGTCAACCCGGGGGTAGAGAAGCTTTCTTT
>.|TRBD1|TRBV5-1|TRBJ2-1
CASSLRRGSNIYNEQFF
TGCGCCAGCAGCTTGCGCAGGGGGAGCAATATCTACAATGAGCAGTTCTTC
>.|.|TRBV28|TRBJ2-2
CASTMNTGELFF
TGTGCCAGCACCATGAACACCGGGGAGCTGTTTTTT
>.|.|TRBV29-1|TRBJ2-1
CSVEEGGEQFF
TGCAGCGTTGAAGAGGGAGGTGAGCAGTTCTTC
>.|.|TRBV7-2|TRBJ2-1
CASSRYAGTPPNEQFF
TGTGCCAGCAGCAGATACGCCGGGACTCCTCCCAATGAGCAGTTCTTC
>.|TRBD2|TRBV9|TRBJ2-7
CASSVGLAGAPAEQYF
TGTGCCAGCAGCGTAGGGCTAGCGGGAGCCCCGGCCGAGCAGTACTTC
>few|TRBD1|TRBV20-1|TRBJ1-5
CSAGTAQPQHF
TGCAGTGCCGGGACAGCTCAGCCCCAGCATTTT
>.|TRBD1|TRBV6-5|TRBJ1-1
CASSYSDRGRPEAFF
TGTGCCAGCAGTTACTCAGACAGGGGGCGACCTGAAGCTTTCTTT
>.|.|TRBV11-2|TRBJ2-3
CASSPGTKSGAQYF
TGTGCCAGCAGCCCGGGCACCAAGTCCGGGGCGCAGTATTTT
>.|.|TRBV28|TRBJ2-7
CASSLPLVPRGEQYF
TGTGCCAGCAGTTTACCCCTAGTGCCAAGAGGCGAGCAGTACTTC
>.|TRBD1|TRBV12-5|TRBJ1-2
CASGGQGPNYGYTF
TGTGCTAGTGGTGGACAGGGACCAAACTATGGCTACACCTTC
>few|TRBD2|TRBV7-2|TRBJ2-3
CASSLVRGGHQYF
TGTGCCAGCAGCTTAGTTCGGGGGGGGCACCAGTATTTT
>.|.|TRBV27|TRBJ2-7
CASSFTGLSYEQYF
TGTGCCAGCAGTTTTACTGGGCTAAGCTACGAGCAGTACTTC
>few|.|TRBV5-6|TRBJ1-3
CASSLRHNKAQSGNTIYF
TGTGCCAGCAGCTTACGACATAATAAGGCCCAGTCTGGAAACACCATATATTTT
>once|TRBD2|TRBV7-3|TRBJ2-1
CASSSTSGRVGEQFF
TGTGCCAGCAGCTCGACTAGCGGGAGGGTCGGTGAGCAGTTCTTC
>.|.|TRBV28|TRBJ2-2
CASSTRGTGELFF
TGTGCCAGCAGCACCCGGGGCACCGGGGAGCTGTTTTTT
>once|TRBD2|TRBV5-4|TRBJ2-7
CATLDRRTSGGAEYEQYF
TGTGCCACCCTCGACAGACGGACTAGCGGGGGCGCGGAGTACGAGCAGTACTTC
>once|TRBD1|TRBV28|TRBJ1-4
CASSQGGTGNEKLFF
TGTGCCAGCAGTCAGGGGGGGACAGGGAACGAAAAACTGTTTTTT
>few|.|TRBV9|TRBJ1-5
CASSVGGGSQPQHF
TGTGCCAGCAGCGTAGGGGGGGGGAGTCAGCCCCAGCATTTT
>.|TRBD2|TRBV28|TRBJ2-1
CASSLLLAGGAEQFF
TGTGCCAGCAGTTTGCTACTAGCGGGAGGGGCTGAGCAGTTCTTC
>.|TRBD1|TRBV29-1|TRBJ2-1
CSVEGGQGLSYNEQFF
TGCAGCGTTGAGGGGGGACAGGGTTTATCCTACAATGAGCAGTTCTTC
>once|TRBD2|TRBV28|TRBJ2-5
CASSPGLAPWEEETQYF
TGTGCCAGCAGTCCGGGACTAGCGCCCTGGGAGGAAGAGACCCAGTACTTC